This T cell receptor beta chain was sequenced in a study of OX40 agonist ivuxolimab in advanced cancers. In the study overall: Patients' therapy was ivuxolimab, an antibody that acts as an agonist of OX40 (CD134). Cohort: about 80% men, mean age around 60, aged roughly 23 to 90. People who had prior anti-PD-1, anti-PD-L1 or anti-CTLA-4 therapy could take part, and approximately 43% had some. Whole-study findings and limits: The study found that CD8+ T cells averaged more expanded clones than CD4+.

In regard to this clone: Antigen: not known.

Trimming removed 3 bases from V and 11 bases from J, with 19 bases in between. Germline V gene lookup returns CDR1 SGHAT and CDR2 FQNNGV. This CDR3 spans 14 amino acids. Using immunoSEQ multiplex PCR, the repertoire was profiled, and TCRdb retains in-frame clones only, with some absent. Among 70,000 to 100,000 clones, 90% were seen once, and the ten largest hold less than 8%. The material sequenced was CD4+ or CD8+ T cells sorted from blood, taken in a trial of the OX40 agonist ivuxolimab. The TCR was taken from an adult with an advanced solid tumor such as melanoma, head and neck, liver or kidney cancer. V and J are TRBV11-2 and TRBJ2-5; TRBD2 might be the D (6 bases). Here the CDR3 DNA reads TGTGCCAGCAGCTTTGGTAGCGGACCGTCGGAGCAGTACTTC. This translates into CASSFGSGPSEQYF.